This TCR beta chain was sequenced during a study of T-cell reconstitution after alpha-beta-depleted transplantation in children. This clonotype was seen repeatedly, ten times or more. Preparation of the TCRbeta library used unique molecular identifiers. TCRdb used MiXCR to reprocess the PCR reads, holding one entry per CDR3 protein. The sample has fewer than 120,000 distinct CDR3 sequences; 10% to 13% are singletons. The V end lost 6 bases, the J end lost 6 bases, and 19 bases lay between the germline ends. The CDR3 has 15 amino acids. The germline CDR1 and CDR2 sequences are MNHNY and SVGAGI (reference sequence).

The chain employs TRBV6-6 and TRBJ2-3; tentatively, D is TRBD2 (7 bases). This receptor was taken from a human donor who donated a stem cell graft to a child with acute lymphoblastic leukemia. The material was PBMCs from the stem cell graft donor, obtained from the stem cell graft. This chain's CDR3 is CASSSRGAQSDTQYF. In nucleotides, the CDR3 is TGTGCCAGCAGCTCCCGGGGGGCACAATCCGATACGCAGTATTTT.